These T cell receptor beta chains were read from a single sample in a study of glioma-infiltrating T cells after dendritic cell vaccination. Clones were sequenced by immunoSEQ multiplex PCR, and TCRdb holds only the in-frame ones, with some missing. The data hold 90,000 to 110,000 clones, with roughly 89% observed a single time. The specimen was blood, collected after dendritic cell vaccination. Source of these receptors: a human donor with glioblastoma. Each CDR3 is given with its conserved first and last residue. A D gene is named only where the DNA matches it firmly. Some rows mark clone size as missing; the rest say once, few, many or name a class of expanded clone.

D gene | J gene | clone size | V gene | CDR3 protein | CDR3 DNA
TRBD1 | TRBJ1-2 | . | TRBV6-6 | CASSTTDRVPSYGYTF | TGTGCCAGCAGTACAACGGACAGGGTCCCCTCCTATGGCTACACCTTC
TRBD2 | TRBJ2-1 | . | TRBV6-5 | CASSPSGSRDEQFF | TGTGCCAGCAGTCCTAGCGGGAGTAGGGATGAGCAGTTCTTC
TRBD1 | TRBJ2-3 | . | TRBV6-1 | CASSRDRGSADTQYF | TGTGCCAGCTCCCGGGACAGGGGGTCCGCAGATACGCAGTATTTT
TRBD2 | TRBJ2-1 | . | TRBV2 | CASGGTSAPSGDEQFF | TGTGCCAGCGGGGGGACTAGCGCCCCGTCCGGGGATGAGCAGTTCTTC
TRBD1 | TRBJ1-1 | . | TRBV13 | CASSLRGGRGEAFF | TGTGCCAGCAGCCTCAGAGGGGGCCGGGGTGAAGCTTTCTTT
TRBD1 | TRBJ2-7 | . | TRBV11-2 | CASSLVEVGQGNYEQYF | TGTGCCAGCAGCTTAGTCGAGGTAGGACAGGGTAACTACGAGCAGTACTTC
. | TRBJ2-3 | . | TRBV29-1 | CSVPGSGTDTQYF | TGCAGCGTGCCTGGTAGTGGCACAGATACGCAGTATTTT
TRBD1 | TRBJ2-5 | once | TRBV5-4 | CASSLTGVEETQYF | TGTGCCAGCAGCTTAACAGGGGTGGAGGAGACCCAGTACTTC
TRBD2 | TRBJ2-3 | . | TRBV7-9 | CASADGGAVDTQYF | TGTGCCAGCGCGGACGGGGGGGCCGTTGATACGCAGTATTTT
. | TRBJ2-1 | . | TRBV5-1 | CASSLVLAYNEQFF | TGCGCCAGCAGCTTGGTGCTAGCCTACAATGAGCAGTTCTTC
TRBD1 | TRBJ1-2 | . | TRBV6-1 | CASRKDRGGIGYTF | TGTGCCAGCAGAAAGGACAGGGGAGGGATCGGCTACACCTTC
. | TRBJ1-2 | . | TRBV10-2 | CASSVTANYGYTF | TGCGCCAGCAGTGTTACGGCTAACTATGGCTACACCTTC
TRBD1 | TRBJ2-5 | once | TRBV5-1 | CASSSGTEQETQYF | TGCGCCAGCAGCTCGGGGACAGAGCAAGAGACCCAGTACTTC
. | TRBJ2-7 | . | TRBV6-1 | CASSGLRGGEQYF | TGTGCCAGCAGTGGTCTTCGCGGCGGCGAGCAGTACTTC
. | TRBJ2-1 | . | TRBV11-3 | CASSLIPLVPPNNEQFF | TGTGCCAGCAGCTTAATTCCCCTAGTGCCCCCAAACAATGAGCAGTTCTTC
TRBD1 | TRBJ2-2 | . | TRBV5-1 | CASSLSPRGTGELFF | TGCGCCAGCAGCTTGTCTCCCAGGGGGACCGGGGAGCTGTTTTTT
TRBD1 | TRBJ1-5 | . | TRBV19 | CASSMNRGLNQPQHF | TGTGCCAGTAGTATGAACAGGGGGCTAAATCAGCCCCAGCATTTT
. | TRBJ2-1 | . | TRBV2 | CASSEQGRWSEQFF | TGTGCCAGCAGTGAGCAAGGCCGGTGGAGTGAGCAGTTCTTC
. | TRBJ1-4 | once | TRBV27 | CASSSYGAKVEKLFF | TGTGCCAGCAGCTCATACGGAGCCAAGGTTGAGAAACTGTTTTTT
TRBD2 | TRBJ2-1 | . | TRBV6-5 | CASSYSSGRWNNEQFF | TGTGCCAGCAGTTACTCTAGCGGGAGGTGGAACAATGAGCAGTTCTTC
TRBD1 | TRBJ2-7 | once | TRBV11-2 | CASSFWDSSPEQYF | TGTGCCAGCAGCTTTTGGGACAGCTCCCCCGAGCAGTACTTC
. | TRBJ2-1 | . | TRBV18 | CASSPLPAGRNEQFF | TGTGCCAGCTCACCTCTCCCGGCGGGCAGGAATGAGCAGTTCTTC
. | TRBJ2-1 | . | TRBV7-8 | CASSLRRAGEQFF | TGTGCCAGCAGCCTCCGCAGGGCAGGGGAGCAGTTCTTC
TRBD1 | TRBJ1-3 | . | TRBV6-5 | CASIDRTGTGNTIYF | TGTGCCAGCATCGACCGGACAGGGACTGGAAACACCATATATTTT
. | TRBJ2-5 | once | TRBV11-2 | CASSLNRETQYF | TGTGCCAGCAGCTTAAACAGGGAGACCCAGTACTTC
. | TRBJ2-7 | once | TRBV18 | CASSPRPRGAYEQYF | TGTGCCAGCTCACCACGGCCCCGAGGAGCCTACGAGCAGTACTTC
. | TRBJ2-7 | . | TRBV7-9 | CASSYEGGFYEQYF | TGTGCCAGCAGCTATGAAGGGGGTTTTTACGAGCAGTACTTC
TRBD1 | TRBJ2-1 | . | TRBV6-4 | CASSGTGGYNEQFF | TGTGCCAGCAGTGGGACAGGGGGCTACAATGAGCAGTTCTTC
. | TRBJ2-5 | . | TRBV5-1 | CASSLAGSKETQYF | TGCGCCAGCAGCTTGGCAGGGTCGAAAGAGACCCAGTACTTC
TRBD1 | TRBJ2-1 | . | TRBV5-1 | CASRVSRGEQFF | TGCGCCAGCAGAGTCTCCAGGGGGGAGCAGTTCTTC
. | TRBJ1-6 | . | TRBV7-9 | CASSPAQRNSPLHF | TGTGCCAGCAGCCCCGCCCAGCGTAATTCACCCCTCCACTTT
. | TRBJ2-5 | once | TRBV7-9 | CASSLRLGTRGQTQYF | TGTGCCAGCAGCTTACGGCTCGGGACTCGAGGGCAGACCCAGTACTTC
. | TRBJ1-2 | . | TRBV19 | CASSMRQPYGYTF | TGTGCCAGTAGTATGAGACAGCCTTATGGCTACACCTTC
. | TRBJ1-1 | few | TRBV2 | CASKPAGVLNTEAFF | TGTGCCAGCAAGCCGGCAGGGGTCTTGAACACTGAAGCTTTCTTT
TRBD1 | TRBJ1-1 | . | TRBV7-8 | CASSPSTGFWTEAFF | TGTGCCAGCAGCCCTTCGACAGGGTTTTGGACTGAAGCTTTCTTT
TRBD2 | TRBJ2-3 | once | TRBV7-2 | CASSLGTSIGEQYF | TGTGCCAGCAGCTTGGGGACTAGCATCGGTGAGCAGTATTTT
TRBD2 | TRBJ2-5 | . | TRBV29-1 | CSGSLAGYQETQYF | TGCAGCGGATCACTAGCGGGCTACCAAGAGACCCAGTACTTC
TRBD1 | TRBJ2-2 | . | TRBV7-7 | CASSKGGQGRTGELFF | TGTGCTAGCAGCAAAGGGGGACAGGGGAGGACCGGGGAGCTGTTTTTT
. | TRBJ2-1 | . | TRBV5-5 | CASNRQGLSYNEQFF | TGTGCCAGCAACAGACAGGGACTCTCCTACAATGAGCAGTTCTTC
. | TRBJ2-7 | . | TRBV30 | CAWSRTGYEQYF | TGTGCCTGGAGTCGTACGGGCTACGAGCAGTACTTC
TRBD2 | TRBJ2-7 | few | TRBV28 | CASSLRTSGGYEQYF | TGTGCCAGCAGTCTGAGAACTAGCGGGGGCTACGAGCAGTACTTC
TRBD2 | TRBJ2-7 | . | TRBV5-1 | CASTTIAGSSEQYF | TGCGCCAGCACCACAATAGCGGGATCGAGCGAGCAGTACTTC
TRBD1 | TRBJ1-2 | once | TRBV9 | CASSVGDRANYGYTF | TGTGCCAGCAGCGTAGGTGACAGGGCAAACTATGGCTACACCTTC
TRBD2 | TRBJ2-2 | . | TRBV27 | CASSFLSGLAAGELFF | TGTGCCAGCAGTTTCCTTTCGGGACTAGCGGCCGGGGAGCTGTTTTTT
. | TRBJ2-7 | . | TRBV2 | CASTYPGKDYEQYF | TGTGCCAGCACGTATCCGGGGAAGGACTACGAGCAGTACTTC
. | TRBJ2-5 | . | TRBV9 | CASSVVQGMGETQYF | TGTGCCAGCAGCGTAGTGCAGGGTATGGGGGAGACCCAGTACTTC
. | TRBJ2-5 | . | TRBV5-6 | CASSLGLPGETQYF | TGTGCCAGCAGCTTGGGACTCCCAGGGGAGACCCAGTACTTC
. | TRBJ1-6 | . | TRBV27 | CASSPQGYDSPLHF | TGTGCCAGCAGTCCACAGGGCTATGATTCACCCCTCCACTTT
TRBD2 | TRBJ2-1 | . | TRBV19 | CASTPSGGAVNEQFF | TGTGCCAGTACCCCCAGCGGGGGGGCCGTCAATGAGCAGTTCTTC
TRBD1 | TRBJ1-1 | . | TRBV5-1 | CASSLAGQQAFF | TGCGCCAGCAGCTTGGCGGGACAGCAAGCTTTCTTT
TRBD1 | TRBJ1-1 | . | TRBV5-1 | CASSNPGGENTEAFF | TGCGCCAGCAGCAACCCAGGGGGCGAGAACACTGAAGCTTTCTTT
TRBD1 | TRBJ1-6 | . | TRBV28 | CASSLQGAANSPLHF | TGTGCCAGCAGTTTACAGGGGGCTGCGAATTCACCCCTCCACTTT
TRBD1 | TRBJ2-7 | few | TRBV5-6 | CASGDSLAYEQYF | TGTGCCAGCGGGGACAGCTTGGCCTACGAGCAGTACTTC
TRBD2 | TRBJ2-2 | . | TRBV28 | CASAGASGAAGELFF | TGTGCCAGCGCCGGAGCTAGCGGCGCGGCCGGGGAGCTGTTTTTT
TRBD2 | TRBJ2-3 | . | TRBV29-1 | CSVEGIAGVVDTQYF | TGCAGCGTTGAGGGCATAGCGGGAGTGGTAGATACGCAGTATTTT
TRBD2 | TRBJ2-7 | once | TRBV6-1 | CAISSGRGEQYF | TGTGCCATTTCAAGCGGGAGAGGCGAGCAGTACTTC
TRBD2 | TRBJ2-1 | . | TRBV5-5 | CASSLAQTAGGYNEQFF | TGTGCCAGCAGCTTGGCCCAGACAGCGGGGGGGTACAATGAGCAGTTCTTC